These T cell receptor beta chains were read from a single sample in a study of post-analysis software for immune sequencing data. From the PCR reads, TCRdb called clonotypes with MiXCR, one entry per CDR3 protein. The sample includes more than 350,000 distinct CDR3 sequences, less than 40% seen only once; the top ten take approximately 7.1%. The specimen was blood. The origin of the receptors is a girl aged 2 to 9 with multiple sclerosis. Both conserved end residues are part of each CDR3. Each record gives: D gene, clone size, V gene, J gene, CDR3 DNA, CDR3 protein. D genes are given only for firm matches. Clone sizes are given selectively: once, few, many, or a class where the clone is expanded.

D gene: .; clone size: few; V gene: TRBV7-3; J gene: TRBJ2-3; CDR3 DNA: TGTGCCAGCAGCTTAAATGCGGCCACAGATACGCAGTATTTT; CDR3 protein: CASSLNAATDTQYF
D gene: TRBD1; clone size: .; V gene: TRBV20-1; J gene: TRBJ1-6; CDR3 DNA: TGCAGTGCTAGACGGGACAGGGGGCTTAATTATTCTTCACCCCTCCACTTT; CDR3 protein: CSARRDRGLNYSSPLHF
D gene: TRBD2; clone size: few; V gene: TRBV20-1; J gene: TRBJ2-7; CDR3 DNA: TGCAGTGCTTCCGAGAACGCGGGGGGGAAATACGGGCAGTACTTC; CDR3 protein: CSASENAGGKYGQYF
D gene: TRBD1; clone size: few; V gene: TRBV5-1; J gene: TRBJ1-1; CDR3 DNA: TGCGCCAGCAGCAGAACAGGGGGCCCTGGGAACACTGAAGCTTTCTTT; CDR3 protein: CASSRTGGPGNTEAFF
D gene: .; clone size: .; V gene: TRBV21-1; J gene: TRBJ2-7; CDR3 DNA: TGTGCCAGCAGCAAAGCAGCTTCGGGACACCTCTCCTACGAGCAGTACTTC; CDR3 protein: CASSKAASGHLSYEQYF
D gene: .; clone size: .; V gene: TRBV12-3/TRBV12-4; J gene: TRBJ1-6; CDR3 DNA: TGTGCCAGCAGTTTTGTCTCTTCACCCCTCCACTTT; CDR3 protein: CASSFVSSPLHF
D gene: TRBD1; clone size: .; V gene: TRBV20-1; J gene: TRBJ2-3; CDR3 DNA: TGCAGTGCTAGACAGGGGGCCGAGGCAGATACGCAGTATTTT; CDR3 protein: CSARQGAEADTQYF
D gene: .; clone size: .; V gene: TRBV7-9; J gene: TRBJ2-7; CDR3 DNA: TGTGCCAGCAGCCCCATTGGGGAATTATACGAGCAGTACTTC; CDR3 protein: CASSPIGELYEQYF
D gene: .; clone size: few; V gene: TRBV4-2; J gene: TRBJ1-1; CDR3 DNA: TGTGCCAGCAGCCAAGATGTTGGGGCGGACACTGAAGCTTTCTTT; CDR3 protein: CASSQDVGADTEAFF
D gene: TRBD1; clone size: many; V gene: TRBV4-1; J gene: TRBJ2-3; CDR3 DNA: TGCGCCAGCAGCCCAGTCCGGGGACAGGGGAACCCAGATACGCAGTATTTT; CDR3 protein: CASSPVRGQGNPDTQYF
D gene: TRBD2; clone size: .; V gene: TRBV9; J gene: TRBJ2-3; CDR3 DNA: TGTGCCAGCAGCCCCGGCGGGCCTAGCGGGGGACGCACAGATACGCAGTATTTT; CDR3 protein: CASSPGGPSGGRTDTQYF
D gene: .; clone size: many; V gene: TRBV6-5; J gene: TRBJ2-1; CDR3 DNA: TGTGCCAGCAGTTACTCGGGGAATGAGCAGTTCTTC; CDR3 protein: CASSYSGNEQFF
D gene: TRBD2; clone size: .; V gene: TRBV5-1; J gene: TRBJ2-1; CDR3 DNA: TGCGCCAGCAGTTGGACTAGCGGGGGGTCTTGGAATGAGCAGTTCTTC; CDR3 protein: CASSWTSGGSWNEQFF
D gene: .; clone size: .; V gene: TRBV6-2/TRBV6-3; J gene: TRBJ2-2; CDR3 DNA: TGTGCCAGCAGTGGACCTGCCGGGGAGCGGTTTTTT; CDR3 protein: CASSGPAGERFF
D gene: TRBD1; clone size: few; V gene: TRBV29-1; J gene: TRBJ2-7; CDR3 DNA: TGCAGCGCTGCGGGACAGGGTGTCTACGAGCAGTACTTC; CDR3 protein: CSAAGQGVYEQYF
D gene: .; clone size: few; V gene: TRBV9; J gene: TRBJ1-5; CDR3 DNA: TGTGCCACCGAACCCATCGCCCGCAATCAGCCCCAGCATTTT; CDR3 protein: CATEPIARNQPQHF
D gene: TRBD1; clone size: .; V gene: TRBV28; J gene: TRBJ1-1; CDR3 DNA: TGTGCCAGCAGCCTATTAGGGGAGGGGGCGAACACTGAAGCTTTCTTT; CDR3 protein: CASSLLGEGANTEAFF
D gene: .; clone size: once; V gene: TRBV27; J gene: TRBJ1-1; CDR3 DNA: TGTGCCAGCAGTCTAGTGGGGGGGGAAGCTTTCTTT; CDR3 protein: CASSLVGGEAFF
D gene: .; clone size: .; V gene: TRBV20-1; J gene: TRBJ2-7; CDR3 DNA: TGCAGTGCTACCAGGGGCTCCTACGAGCAGTACTTC; CDR3 protein: CSATRGSYEQYF
D gene: .; clone size: few; V gene: TRBV2; J gene: TRBJ1-2; CDR3 DNA: TGTGCCAGCAAGAGGGATCGTGGCTACACCTTC; CDR3 protein: CASKRDRGYTF
D gene: .; clone size: once; V gene: TRBV6-5; J gene: TRBJ2-5; CDR3 DNA: TGTGCCAGCAATAATGGGACTTTGCGGGAGACCCAGTACTTC; CDR3 protein: CASNNGTLRETQYF
D gene: .; clone size: few; V gene: TRBV5-1; J gene: TRBJ2-4; CDR3 DNA: TGCGCCAGCAGCTTGCGAGAGGGGCCGGTAGCCAAAAACATTCAGTACTTC; CDR3 protein: CASSLREGPVAKNIQYF
D gene: .; clone size: few; V gene: TRBV6-2/TRBV6-3; J gene: TRBJ2-5; CDR3 DNA: TGTGCCAGCAGGCCTCAAGGGTCGGTATTCTTGCAAGAGACCCAGTACTTC; CDR3 protein: CASRPQGSVFLQETQYF
D gene: .; clone size: .; V gene: TRBV5-1; J gene: TRBJ1-2; CDR3 DNA: TGCGCCAGCAGCTTGGGACAGGCCGTCGGCTATGGCTACACCTTC; CDR3 protein: CASSLGQAVGYGYTF
D gene: TRBD1; clone size: .; V gene: TRBV29-1; J gene: TRBJ2-7; CDR3 DNA: TGCAGCGTTCTCGGTGTTGGGACAGGGAGGGCCTACGAGCAGTACTTC; CDR3 protein: CSVLGVGTGRAYEQYF
D gene: .; clone size: .; V gene: TRBV6-5; J gene: TRBJ2-7; CDR3 DNA: TGTGCCAGCAGTTACTCTAGTCGGGGCGAGCAGTACTTC; CDR3 protein: CASSYSSRGEQYF
D gene: .; clone size: few; V gene: TRBV28; J gene: TRBJ2-6; CDR3 DNA: TGTGCCAGCAGTGGAGGGGTGGCCGGGGCCAACGTCCTGACTTTC; CDR3 protein: CASSGGVAGANVLTF
D gene: .; clone size: few; V gene: TRBV10-3; J gene: TRBJ1-6; CDR3 DNA: TGTGCCATCAGTGAAATGGAGTTAACCTATAATTCACCCCTCCACTTT; CDR3 protein: CAISEMELTYNSPLHF
D gene: .; clone size: .; V gene: TRBV6-5; J gene: TRBJ1-2; CDR3 DNA: TGTGCCAGCAGTTACTCTGGCGTTTTGGACAGCGCGGTGTATGGCTACACCTTC; CDR3 protein: CASSYSGVLDSAVYGYTF
D gene: .; clone size: few; V gene: TRBV12-3/TRBV12-4; J gene: TRBJ2-3; CDR3 DNA: TGTGCCACCTGTTTCGAGGGACACCTCACAGATACGCAGTATTTT; CDR3 protein: CATCFEGHLTDTQYF
D gene: TRBD2; clone size: .; V gene: TRBV4-3; J gene: TRBJ2-4; CDR3 DNA: TGCGCCAGCAGCCAAGGGGTAGCGGGGAAGAGGTACTTC; CDR3 protein: CASSQGVAGKRYF